Below are 24 T cell receptor beta chains sequenced from a single sample in a study of Graves' ophthalmopathy and Graves' hyperthyroidism. As the template, RNA transcripts were used to amplify TCR beta CDR3 regions. HTBI primers were used in a first-round RT-PCR, which preceded a second-round multiplex PCR. From the multiplex PCR reads, TCRdb called clonotypes with MiXCR, one entry per CDR3 protein. There are about 380,000 distinct CDR3 sequences in the sample; 15% occur only once, and roughly 7% lies in the top ten. The sequenced material came from peripheral blood. The source of these receptors is a woman aged 18 to 35 with stable Graves' hyperthyroidism.

The chain is built from TRBV6-5 and TRBJ2-7; 8 nucleotides line up with TRBD1. Losses at the gene ends were 0 bases for V and 1 base for J; bases not matched to a gene: 5. CDR3 length equals 16 residues. Germline V CDR1 and CDR2: MNHEY, SVGAGI. Written as DNA, the CDR3 is TGTGCCAGCAGTTACTCGCAGGGGGCCTCTTCCTACGAGCAGTACTTC. Encoded protein: CASSYSQGASSYEQYF.

This clonotype was observed at least ten times. V usage is TRBV11-3 and J usage is TRBJ1-2; 7 positions match TRBD1. The V gene's germline CDR1 is SGHNT and CDR2 YENEEA. J gave up 4 bases and V 5 bases, and 10 bases lay outside the gene matches. CDR3 size: 15 residues. The CDR3, as DNA: TGTGCCAGCAGCCCAAAAGCAACAGGGGCCTATGGCTACACCTTC. As protein: CASSPKATGAYGYTF.

The table lists this clonotype with many counts. The chain recombines TRBV20-1 with TRBJ1-2; TRBD1 matches at 8 bases. The V segment lost 5 bases and the J segment 4 bases; nucleotides outside the gene matches: 9. Germline CDR1 DFQATT, CDR2 SNEGSKA (reference sequence). The CDR3 runs to 14 residues. Here the CDR3 reads CSAGGRGQGYGYTF. The CDR3 nucleotides read TGCAGTGCTGGAGGCAGGGGGCAGGGCTATGGCTACACCTTC.

This clonotype has a count of ten or more. The chain has TRBV6-1 and TRBJ1-2; D may be TRBD1 (6 bases). Germline CDR1 reads MNHNS; CDR2 reads SASEGT. There are 13 residues in the CDR3. V was pared by 6 bases and J by 4 bases, with 12 bases between. The CDR3 loop reads CASRKRDIYGYTF. DNA for the CDR3: TGTGCCAGCAGGAAGAGGGACATCTATGGCTACACCTTC.

This clonotype came up many times. The gene calls are TRBV2 and TRBJ1-6, with D hard to call. The CDR3 extends over 14 amino acids. V dropped 3 bases and J dropped 10 bases, with 13 bases sitting between them. Germline-derived CDR1 and CDR2 are SNHLY and FYNNEI. CDR3 DNA sequence: TGTGCCAGCAGTGAGTCTGGGCAGACCTCACCCCTCCACTTT. Protein product: CASSESGQTSPLHF. The whole variable domain, filled in from reference TRBV2 and TRBJ1-6, reads EPEVTQTPSHQVTQMGQEVILRCVPISNHLYFYWYRQILGQKVEFLVSFYNNEISEKSEIFDDQFSVERPDGSNFTLKIRSTKLEDSAMYFCASSESGQTSPLHFGNGTRLTVT.

In its sample, this clonotype was seen a few times. The genes are TRBV4-1 and TRBJ2-7, with 8 nucleotides matching TRBD2. This CDR3 spans 18 amino acids. V was pared by 1 base and J by 2 bases, with 13 bases of the junction left unmatched. Germline CDR1 is MGHRA and CDR2 is YSYEKL. CDR3 sequence reads: CASSQAVLERGTTYEQYF. CDR3 DNA: TGCGCCAGCAGCCAAGCTGTCTTAGAGCGGGGGACCACCTACGAGCAGTACTTC.

The chain uses TRBV19 and TRBJ1-5, with a possible D match to TRBD1 (5 bases). Trimming cost V 3 bases and J 5 bases, with 11 bases left between them. This CDR3 region has 14 residues. The germline gives CDR1 LNHDA, CDR2 SQIVND (reference sequence). The DNA of the CDR3 is TGTGCCAGTAGTATGGGGCAGGGCGATCAGCCCCAGCATTTT. It is translated as CASSMGQGDQPQHF. Supplemented by reference TRBV19 and TRBJ1-5, the full variable domain reads DGGITQSPKYLFRKEGQNVTLSCEQNLNHDAMYWYRQDPGQGLRLIYYSQIVNDFQKGDIAEGYSVSREKKESFPLTVTSAQKNPTAFYLCASSMGQGDQPQHFGDGTRLSIL.

This clonotype was detected only a few times. This sequence joins TRBV20-1 and TRBJ2-7; D ambiguous. Germline V gene data show CDR1 as DFQATT and CDR2 as SNEGSKA (reference sequence). CDR3 length equals 15 residues. Trimming left V 2 bases short and J 2 bases short, with 16 bases between. CDR3 DNA sequence: TGCAGTGCTAGATCACCAATCCTCCCGACCTACGAGCAGTACTTC. The encoded protein is CSARSPILPTYEQYF.

Comments on this clonotype: The conserved final phenylalanine or tryptophan is absent from the CDR3, which likely points to a read error. This chain uses TRBV19 with TRBJ1-2; no clear D. The CDR3 contains 14 residues. Germline CDR1 LNHDA, CDR2 SQIVND (reference sequence). The CDR3: CASSRVRPGDGYTY. The CDR3 nucleotides are TGTGCCAGCAGTAGAGTCCGACCCGGTGATGGCTACACCTAC.

In this sample, this clonotype turned up many times. V is TRBV6-1 and J is TRBJ2-7; D is ambiguous. Per germline, CDR1 MNHNS and CDR2 SASEGT. V was pared by 3 bases and J by 5 bases, with 17 bases between. This CDR3 is 15 amino acids long. In nucleotides, the CDR3 is TGTGCCAGCAGTGACAGGCTGGGCTTTAGTGACGAGCAGTACTTC. It yields the protein CASSDRLGFSDEQYF.

This clonotype was detected only a few times. The chain links TRBV9 to TRBJ2-6; no definite D call. The CDR3 totals 13 residues. Germline-derived CDR1 and CDR2 are SGDLS and YYNGEE. V lost 4 bases, J lost 2 bases, and 4 bases lay in between. CDR3 bases: TGTGCCAGCAGCCGTACTGGGGCCAACGTCCTGACTTTC. Translating gives CASSRTGANVLTF.

This clonotype was observed many times. This chain uses TRBV7-2 with TRBJ1-2, with 7 nucleotides matching TRBD1. CDR3 length equals 13 residues. J lost 2 bases, V lost 6 bases, and 3 bases had no gene match. CDR1 and CDR2 from the germline V gene are SGHTA and FQGNSA. The DNA of the CDR3 is TGTGCCAGCAGAATGACAGGGAACTATGGCTACACCTTC. Amino acid sequence: CASRMTGNYGYTF.

This clonotype showed up many times. The chain has TRBV27 and TRBJ1-2, with 9 nucleotides matching TRBD1. The CDR3 is 15 residues long. The germline V gene encodes CDR1 MNHEY and CDR2 SMNVEV (reference sequence). V shed 5 bases and J 4 bases; nucleotides not matched to a gene: 8. This CDR3 is CASSHRTGDSYGYTF. In DNA form, the CDR3 reads TGTGCCAGCAGTCACAGGACAGGGGATAGCTATGGCTACACCTTC.

This clonotype occurred many times. This sequence joins TRBV7-2 and TRBJ1-1; no clear D gene. The CDR3 is 13 residues long. V was clipped by 4 bases and J by 6 bases, with 12 bases between them. Germline V gene lookup returns CDR1 SGHTA and CDR2 FQGNSA. This CDR3 reads CASSSYLVAEAFF. The CDR3 region has the DNA TGTGCCAGCAGCTCCTACCTTGTCGCTGAAGCTTTCTTT.

This clonotype was found many times. The CDR3 sequence: CSARETGGFYEQYF. The CDR3 DNA is TGCAGTGCTAGAGAGACAGGGGGCTTTTACGAGCAGTACTTC. The chain carries TRBV20-1 and TRBJ2-7; 10 bases are a match to TRBD1. Germline V gene lookup returns CDR1 DFQATT and CDR2 SNEGSKA (reference sequence). This CDR3 spans 14 amino acids. Germline trimming cut 0 bases from V and 4 bases from J; bases unmatched to any gene: 3.

The sample holds many counts of this clonotype. This chain links TRBV7-8 with TRBJ2-7; D is tentatively TRBD1 or TRBD2 (5 bases each). The V end lost 3 bases, the J end lost 3 bases, and 12 bases lay between the germline ends. Germline V gene data show CDR1 as SGHVS and CDR2 as FQNEAQ. The CDR3 contains 14 residues. CDR3 loop: CASSLGGGNYEQYF. The CDR3 DNA reads TGTGCCAGCAGCTTGGGTGGGGGAAACTACGAGCAGTACTTC.

This clonotype was observed many times. This rearrangement joins TRBV5-1 to TRBJ2-6; D remains unclear. The CDR3 is 13 amino acids. Trimming stripped 7 bases from V and 2 bases from J, with 7 bases between. Per germline, CDR1 SGHRS and CDR2 YFSETQ. The DNA of the CDR3 is TGCGCCAGCCCTCCGCCTGGGGCCAACGTCCTGACTTTC. Translated: CASPPPGANVLTF.

This clonotype has at least ten counts. The V call is TRBV10-2, the J call TRBJ2-5; either TRBD1 or TRBD2 may supply D (6 bases each). Germline V gives CDR1 WSHSY, CDR2 SAAADI. The ends were cut back, 8 bases at V and 2 bases at J, with 15 bases in the middle. The CDR3 spans 14 residues. Here the CDR3 DNA reads TGCGCCAGCCAAGGGGGAGGTTGGCAAGAGACCCAGTACTTC. It codes for CASQGGGWQETQYF.

The rearrangement uses TRBV4-1 and TRBJ1-6, with TRBD1 matching 10 bases. The junction had 12 bases not matched to a gene; V was cut back by 4 bases and J by 9 bases. Germline assignment: CDR1 MGHRA and CDR2 YSYEKL. CDR3 length: 17 amino acids. CDR3 loop: CASSLRAGTGVFSPLHF. In nucleotides, the CDR3 is TGCGCCAGCAGCCTGAGGGCCGGGACAGGGGTTTTTTCACCCCTCCACTTT.

The sample holds a few counts of this clonotype. The chain combines TRBV11-1 with TRBJ2-2; the D gene is possibly TRBD2 (5 bases). The CDR3 has 16 amino acids. V gave up 3 bases and J gave up 5 bases, with 16 bases separating them. Germline values: CDR1 SGHAT, CDR2 FQDESV (reference sequence). The CDR3, as DNA: TGTGCCAGCAGCTTCCTAAAGGGAGTAAAAACCGGGGAGCTGTTTTTT. This translates into CASSFLKGVKTGELFF.

Many counts were recorded for this clonotype. The V and J genes are TRBV6-2 or TRBV6-3 and TRBJ2-5; D might be TRBD1 (6 bases). The CDR3 is made up of 15 amino acids. Germline V gene sequence: CDR1 MNHEY, CDR2 SVGEGT. V lost 4 bases and J 5 bases, leaving 17 bases between the germline ends. This chain's CDR3 is CASSFPTGPGETQYF. DNA of the CDR3: TGTGCCAGCAGTTTTCCGACAGGCCCGGGGGAGACCCAGTACTTC.

This clonotype has a count of ten or more. This sequence joins TRBV12-3 or TRBV12-4 and TRBJ2-5; D unclear. This CDR3 contains 13 residues. V was trimmed by 3 bases and J by 1 base, leaving 6 bases between them. The CDR3 region has the DNA TGTGCCAGCAGTTTGGTCAGCCAAGAGACCCAGTACTTC. Translation gives CASSLVSQETQYF.

This clonotype was seen at least ten times. J is TRBJ1-6 and V is TRBV28, with TRBD1 as a possible D gene (6 bases). Germline CDR1 and CDR2: MDHEN and SYDVKM. The CDR3 spans 15 residues. V was shortened by 6 bases and J by 1 base, with 10 bases between the two germline ends. CDR3 in amino acids: CASRGQGSYNSPLHF. The CDR3 DNA follows: TGTGCCAGCAGGGGCCAGGGGTCCTATAATTCACCCCTCCACTTT.

This clonotype was seen many times. The rearrangement uses TRBV7-9 and TRBJ2-2; no definite D call. V dropped 5 bases and J dropped 5 bases, with 18 bases sitting between them. The CDR3 contains 16 residues. Germline V gene lookup returns CDR1 SEHNR and CDR2 FQNEAQ (reference sequence). Here the CDR3 DNA reads TGTGCCAGCAGCCGACCCGGCCGGGTGGGGACCGGGGAGCTGTTTTTT. Amino acids: CASSRPGRVGTGELFF.